This is a list of T cell receptor beta chains from one sample in a study of vaccination and CD4 T cells after COVID-19. TCRdb used MiXCR to reprocess the PCR reads, holding one entry per CDR3 protein. The sample consists of roughly 20,000 distinct CDR3 sequences, about 70% of them appearing once. Their antigens are not known. The sample taken for sequencing was CD4+ T cells from blood, cultured in vitro. These receptors were collected from a human donor who had recovered from COVID-19. The CDR3 runs from the conserved cysteine through the conserved F or W. Each record gives: D gene, clone size, J gene, V gene, CDR3 protein, CDR3 DNA. D genes are given only for firm matches. Not all rows give a size; the values are once, few, many and, for expanded clones, a class.

d_gene: TRBD1
abundance: NA
j_gene: TRBJ2-3
v_gene: TRBV15
CDR3aa: CATSSHRGQDTQYF
CDR3nt: TGTGCCACCAGCAGCCACAGGGGGCAAGATACGCAGTATTTT

d_gene: TRBD2
abundance: NA
j_gene: TRBJ2-1
v_gene: TRBV6-5
CDR3aa: CASSYTWTSGYNEQFF
CDR3nt: TGTGCCAGCAGTTACACCTGGACTAGCGGATACAATGAGCAGTTCTTC

d_gene: NA
abundance: NA
j_gene: TRBJ1-1
v_gene: TRBV5-1
CDR3aa: CASSLSGVINTEAFF
CDR3nt: TGCGCCAGCAGCCTCTCAGGGGTCATCAACACTGAAGCTTTCTTT

d_gene: NA
abundance: NA
j_gene: TRBJ1-5
v_gene: TRBV6-4
CDR3aa: CASSKDGYSNQPQHF
CDR3nt: TGTGCCAGCAGTAAGGACGGATATAGCAATCAGCCCCAGCATTTT

d_gene: NA
abundance: NA
j_gene: TRBJ1-1
v_gene: TRBV19
CDR3aa: CASRRGAEAFF
CDR3nt: TGTGCCAGTCGCCGGGGGGCGGAAGCTTTCTTT

d_gene: NA
abundance: NA
j_gene: TRBJ1-3
v_gene: TRBV20-1
CDR3aa: CSASSRGARNTIYF
CDR3nt: TGCAGTGCTAGCTCCCGGGGGGCCAGAAACACCATATATTTT

d_gene: TRBD2
abundance: NA
j_gene: TRBJ2-7
v_gene: TRBV12-3/TRBV12-4
CDR3aa: CASSSVGLAGYEQYF
CDR3nt: TGTGCCAGCAGTTCCGTTGGACTAGCGGGTTACGAGCAGTACTTC

d_gene: TRBD1
abundance: NA
j_gene: TRBJ1-5
v_gene: TRBV6-1
CDR3aa: CASRTGASNQPQHF
CDR3nt: TGTGCCAGCAGGACAGGGGCAAGCAATCAGCCCCAGCATTTT

d_gene: NA
abundance: NA
j_gene: TRBJ1-4
v_gene: TRBV7-6
CDR3aa: CASSSNLGGTNEKLFF
CDR3nt: TGTGCCAGCAGCTCAAACCTTGGGGGGACTAATGAAAAACTGTTTTTT

d_gene: NA
abundance: NA
j_gene: TRBJ2-7
v_gene: TRBV6-5
CDR3aa: CASSYWGPYEQYF
CDR3nt: TGTGCCAGCAGTTACTGGGGCCCCTACGAGCAGTACTTC

d_gene: TRBD1
abundance: once
j_gene: TRBJ1-2
v_gene: TRBV5-4
CDR3aa: CASSWDRGPLGYTF
CDR3nt: TGTGCCAGCAGCTGGGACAGGGGCCCTCTTGGCTACACCTTC

d_gene: TRBD1
abundance: NA
j_gene: TRBJ2-5
v_gene: TRBV30
CDR3aa: CAWKTGGETQYF
CDR3nt: TGTGCCTGGAAGACAGGGGGAGAGACCCAGTACTTC

d_gene: NA
abundance: NA
j_gene: TRBJ2-1
v_gene: TRBV6-1
CDR3aa: CASSDQTPGRDEQFF
CDR3nt: TGTGCCAGCAGTGATCAGACCCCTGGCAGGGATGAGCAGTTCTTC

d_gene: TRBD2
abundance: few
j_gene: TRBJ2-7
v_gene: TRBV6-2/TRBV6-3
CDR3aa: CASSPTSGRAREQYF
CDR3nt: TGTGCCAGCAGCCCGACTAGCGGGAGGGCCCGCGAGCAGTACTTC

d_gene: TRBD1
abundance: NA
j_gene: TRBJ2-7
v_gene: TRBV4-3
CDR3aa: CASSHLGQTYEQYF
CDR3nt: TGCGCCAGCAGCCACCTGGGACAGACCTACGAGCAGTACTTC

d_gene: NA
abundance: NA
j_gene: TRBJ2-5
v_gene: TRBV7-9
CDR3aa: CASSLLAQETQYF
CDR3nt: TGTGCCAGCAGCCTGCTAGCTCAAGAGACCCAGTACTTC

d_gene: NA
abundance: NA
j_gene: TRBJ1-2
v_gene: TRBV7-2
CDR3aa: CASSLVATTYGYTF
CDR3nt: TGTGCCAGCAGCTTAGTCGCGACAACCTATGGCTACACCTTC

d_gene: NA
abundance: few
j_gene: TRBJ2-5
v_gene: TRBV7-2
CDR3aa: CASSGGYQETQYF
CDR3nt: TGTGCCAGCAGTGGGGGGTATCAAGAGACCCAGTACTTC

d_gene: NA
abundance: NA
j_gene: TRBJ1-6
v_gene: TRBV20-1
CDR3aa: CSAASRAGSYNSPLHF
CDR3nt: TGCAGTGCAGCTAGCCGCGCCGGCTCCTATAATTCACCCCTCCACTTT

d_gene: NA
abundance: NA
j_gene: TRBJ2-1
v_gene: TRBV20-1
CDR3aa: CSAHTGLSEQFF
CDR3nt: TGCAGTGCTCACACAGGGTTAAGTGAGCAGTTCTTC

d_gene: NA
abundance: NA
j_gene: TRBJ2-3
v_gene: TRBV20-1
CDR3aa: CSCTGGREFADTQYF
CDR3nt: TGCAGTTGTACCGGGGGGCGGGAGTTTGCAGATACGCAGTATTTT

d_gene: NA
abundance: NA
j_gene: TRBJ1-5
v_gene: TRBV2
CDR3aa: CASSLQQGSQPQHF
CDR3nt: TGTGCCAGCAGCCTACAACAGGGATCTCAGCCCCAGCATTTT

d_gene: TRBD1
abundance: NA
j_gene: TRBJ1-1
v_gene: TRBV7-2
CDR3aa: CASSPLTGGKVNTEAFF
CDR3nt: TGTGCCAGCAGCCCCCTGACAGGGGGTAAAGTGAACACTGAAGCTTTCTTT

d_gene: TRBD1
abundance: NA
j_gene: TRBJ1-2
v_gene: TRBV6-1
CDR3aa: CATQRGQIGYTF
CDR3nt: TGTGCCACCCAGAGGGGGCAAATTGGCTACACCTTC

d_gene: TRBD1
abundance: NA
j_gene: TRBJ2-7
v_gene: TRBV6-1
CDR3aa: CASSLNRDRASYEQYF
CDR3nt: TGTGCCAGCAGTCTCAACCGGGACAGGGCTAGCTACGAGCAGTACTTC